These 2 T cell receptor beta chains share one sample of origin, sequenced in a study of T cell repertoires in cytomegalovirus infection. TCRdb recomputed calls from the reads with MiXCR, one row per CDR3 protein. The sample consists of some 220,000 distinct CDR3 sequences, 9% to 15% of them appearing once. Specimen: PBMCs. The receptors originated from a human donor in good health (CMV status not recorded). Some clones in this sample may be carry-over from other donors' samples.

This clonotype was recorded many times. The chain uses TRBV7-2 and TRBJ2-6; D is ambiguous. Trimming shortened V by 5 bases and J by 2 bases, and 13 bases separated the two germline ends. Germline CDR1 is SGHTA and CDR2 is FQGNSA. This CDR3 comprises 16 residues. CDR3 residues: CASSPRVGAGANVLTF. CDR3 nucleotide sequence: TGTGCCAGCAGCCCCCGAGTTGGGGCTGGGGCCAACGTCCTGACTTTC.

This clonotype appeared a few times. The chain employs TRBV18 and TRBJ2-7; maybe TRBD1 (6 bases). V was shortened by 2 bases and J by 3 bases, with 14 bases between the two germline ends. Germline CDR1 reads KGHSH; CDR2 reads LQKENI. The CDR3 runs to 15 residues. The CDR3 here is CASSPNTGTDYEQYF. The DNA for the CDR3 is TGTGCCAGCTCACCAAATACAGGGACGGACTACGAGCAGTACTTC.